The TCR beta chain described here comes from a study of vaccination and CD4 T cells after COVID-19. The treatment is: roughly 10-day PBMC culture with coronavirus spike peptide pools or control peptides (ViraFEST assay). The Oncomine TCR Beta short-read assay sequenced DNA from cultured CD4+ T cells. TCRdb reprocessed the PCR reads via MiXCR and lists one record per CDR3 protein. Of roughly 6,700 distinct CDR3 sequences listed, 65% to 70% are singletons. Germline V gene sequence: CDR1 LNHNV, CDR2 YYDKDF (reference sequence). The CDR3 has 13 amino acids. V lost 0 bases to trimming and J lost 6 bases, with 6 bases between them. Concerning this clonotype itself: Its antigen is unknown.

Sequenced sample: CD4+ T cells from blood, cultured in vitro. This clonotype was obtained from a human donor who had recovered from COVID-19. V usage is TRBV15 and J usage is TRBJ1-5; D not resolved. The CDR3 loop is CATSRDRSQPQHF. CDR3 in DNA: TGTGCCACCAGCAGAGATCGTAGTCAGCCCCAGCATTTT.